Following are 20 T cell receptor beta chains from one sample sequenced in a study of regulatory T cells in long-lasting Graves disease. Library construction for TCR beta used iRepertoire HTBI primers and Arm-PCR of CDR3 regions. Each CDR3 protein is one row after TCRdb ran MiXCR on the multiplex PCR reads. This sample has around 450,000 distinct CDR3 sequences, with 16% found just once. The time point is: newly diagnosed GD, antithyroid drugs for less than 3 months. Generation of the TCR library employed RNA extracted from PBMCs. These data were also reused for a study on T cells in Graves' hyperthyroidism and ophthalmopathy.

The sample was peripheral blood mononuclear cells (PBMCs), taken at new diagnosis, from a patient treated with antithyroid drugs. The receptors were gathered from a middle-aged man with Graves disease.

The table lists this clonotype with many counts. This rearrangement joins TRBV12-3 or TRBV12-4 to TRBJ1-5, with unresolved D. V lost 4 bases to trimming and J lost 6 bases, with 16 bases between them. This CDR3 comprises 15 residues. CDR3 in DNA: TGTGCCAGCAGTTCTATAGGACCATTTATTCAGCCCCAGCATTTT. Protein: CASSSIGPFIQPQHF.

This clonotype was seen more than once but under ten times. V and J are TRBV29-1 and TRBJ1-4; D is perhaps TRBD1 (6 bases). Deletions cut 6 bases from V and 8 bases from J, with 16 bases between. The CDR3 length is 13 residues. Germline V gene data show CDR1 as SQVTM and CDR2 as ANQGSEA. DNA for the CDR3: TGCAGCGTCCCGGGACCTGGGGGCGAAAAACTGTTTTTT. The encoded protein is CSVPGPGGEKLFF.

This clonotype was picked up one time. V usage is TRBV12-3 or TRBV12-4 and J usage is TRBJ1-1, with 7 positions matching TRBD1. Trimming took 3 bases from V and 4 from J; bases not matched to a gene: 20. The CDR3 runs to 19 residues. The CDR3: CASSFVPPLTGAGVTEAFF. The CDR3 nucleotides are TGTGCCAGCAGTTTCGTCCCCCCTCTCACAGGGGCAGGAGTCACTGAAGCTTTCTTT.

A remark on this clonotype: This likely stems from a read error, as it lies one base from a far larger clone. The chain joins TRBV11-3 to TRBJ2-1; D unresolved. The CDR3 contains 12 residues. Per the germline V gene, CDR1 is SGHNT and CDR2 is YENEEA. The germline V and J ends were trimmed by 4 bases and 10 bases, with 11 bases remaining between them. The CDR3 sequence is CASSSWFYEQFF. CDR3 DNA: TGTGCCAGCAGCTCGTGGTTCTACGAGCAGTTCTTC. Together with reference TRBV11-3 and TRBJ2-1, the CDR3 gives the full variable domain: EAGVVQSPRYKIIEKKQPVAFWCNPISGHNTLYWYLQNLGQGPELLIRYENEEAVDDSQLPKDRFSAERLKGVDSTLKIQPAELGDSAVYLCASSSWFYEQFFGPGTRLTVL.

This clonotype appeared a few times. V usage is TRBV20-1 and J usage is TRBJ1-6, with TRBD1 matching 12 bases. CDR1 and CDR2 (germline): DFQATT, SNEGSKA (reference sequence). The CDR3 contains 17 residues. V was pared by 6 bases and J by 0 bases, with 6 bases of the junction left unmatched. CDR3 sequence (DNA): TGCAGTGCCTTGGGACAGGGGGCTAGCTCCTATAATTCACCCCTCCACTTT. Translation gives CSALGQGASSYNSPLHF.

This chain joins TRBV7-9 and TRBJ2-2, with D possibly matching TRBD1 (6 bases). This CDR3 spans 17 amino acids. The V and J ends lost 4 bases and 3 bases respectively, with 18 bases between them. Germline V gene lookup returns CDR1 SEHNR and CDR2 FQNEAQ (reference sequence). CDR3 sequence reads: CASSSIQGTLHTGELFF. For the CDR3, the DNA is TGTGCCAGCAGCTCAATACAGGGTACTTTGCACACCGGGGAGCTGTTTTTT.

This clonotype was observed at least ten times. V gene TRBV20-1 combines with J gene TRBJ1-5; maybe TRBD1 (6 bases). There are 12 residues in the CDR3. Germline values: CDR1 DFQATT, CDR2 SNEGSKA (reference sequence). Trimming cost V 4 bases and J 5 bases, with 9 bases left between them. CDR3: CSANRADQPQHF. Written as DNA, the CDR3 is TGCAGTGCTAACAGGGCGGATCAGCCCCAGCATTTT.

The chain employs TRBV6-2 or TRBV6-3 and TRBJ2-5; D unresolved. The V end lost 5 bases, the J end lost 9 bases, and 7 bases lay between the germline ends. This CDR3 is 10 amino acids long. Germline V gene sequence: CDR1 MNHEY, CDR2 SVGEGT. For the CDR3, the DNA is TGTGCCAGCAGTCCCAAGGCCCAGTACTTC. Translation gives CASSPKAQYF.

This chain uses TRBV19 with TRBJ2-2; 8 nucleotides line up with TRBD1. The CDR3 has 16 residues. The V gene end was trimmed by 4 bases and the J gene end by 3 bases; junction bases not matched to a gene: 7. Per the germline V gene, CDR1 is LNHDA and CDR2 is SQIVND (reference sequence). This chain's CDR3 is CASSTLDRVYTGELFF. In DNA form, the CDR3 reads TGTGCCAGTAGTACCCTGGACAGGGTGTACACCGGGGAGCTGTTTTTT.

This clonotype was observed at least ten times. The chain employs TRBV2 and TRBJ2-7; D perhaps matches TRBD2 (6 bases). There are 12 residues in the CDR3. CDR1 is SNHLY and CDR2 is FYNNEI in the germline V gene. V was pared by 2 bases and J by 4 bases, with 6 bases between. The CDR3 loop is CASSERGYEQYF. The CDR3 region has the DNA TGTGCCAGCAGTGAACGGGGGTACGAGCAGTACTTC.

This sequence joins TRBV19 and TRBJ1-1; TRBD1 might be the D (6 bases). Trimming removed 5 bases at V and 5 bases at J, with 12 bases between. The CDR3 extends over 13 amino acids. From germline, CDR1 is LNHDA and CDR2 SQIVND (reference sequence). This chain's CDR3 is CASSPQGVTEAFF. The CDR3 DNA is TGTGCCAGTAGTCCACAGGGAGTTACTGAAGCTTTCTTT. Filled out from reference TRBV19 and TRBJ1-1, the complete variable domain reads DGGITQSPKYLFRKEGQNVTLSCEQNLNHDAMYWYRQDPGQGLRLIYYSQIVNDFQKGDIAEGYSVSREKKESFPLTVTSAQKNPTAFYLCASSPQGVTEAFFGQGTRLTVV.

This clonotype was counted ten times or more. The CDR3 loop is CASSDLVPGANVLTF. Here the CDR3 DNA reads TGTGCCAGCAGTGACTTGGTTCCCGGGGCCAACGTCCTGACTTTC. The chain couples TRBV2 to TRBJ2-6; the D is unclear. Trimming stripped 3 bases from V and 4 bases from J, with 10 bases between. The CDR3 contains 15 residues. In germline, CDR1 is SNHLY, CDR2 FYNNEI.

The CDR3 DNA sequence: TGCGCCAGCAGCTCTTGGACAGGGGGCGCGAGCACCGGGGAGCTGTTTTTT. This codes for CASSSWTGGASTGELFF. The genes are TRBV5-1 and TRBJ2-2; TRBD1 agrees at 11 bases. This CDR3 spans 17 amino acids. V gave up 3 bases and J gave up 4 bases; unmatched junction bases: 8. Germline V gene lookup returns CDR1 SGHRS and CDR2 YFSETQ.

This clonotype was detected many times. This CDR3 reads CASLTKLENEQFF. CDR3 nucleotides: TGTGCCAGCCTCACCAAACTAGAGAATGAGCAGTTCTTC. The V and J genes are TRBV18 and TRBJ2-1; TRBD2 is a possible D gene (5 bases). The germline gives CDR1 KGHSH, CDR2 LQKENI. The CDR3 consists of 13 residues. V lost 8 bases and J lost 7, with 15 bases in between.

This clonotype was seen at least ten times. The V gene is TRBV28, the J gene TRBJ2-1, with 8 positions matching TRBD1. CDR3 length: 16 residues. The ends lost 4 bases at V and 7 bases at J; junction bases unmatched: 12. Per the germline V gene, CDR1 is MDHEN and CDR2 is SYDVKM. CDR3: CASSSPSDRAWNEQFF. CDR3 coding DNA: TGTGCCAGCAGTTCCCCATCGGACAGGGCTTGGAATGAGCAGTTCTTC.

This clonotype was observed a handful of times. The chain joins TRBV20-1 to TRBJ1-2; 11 bases align to TRBD1. CDR1 is DFQATT, CDR2 SNEGSKA, per germline (reference sequence). CDR3 size: 14 residues. The V segment lost 3 bases and the J segment 1 base; nucleotides outside the gene matches: 1. The CDR3 reads CSARGTGGNYGYTF. The CDR3 nucleotides read TGCAGTGCTAGGGGGACAGGGGGTAACTATGGCTACACCTTC.

The CDR3 sequence is CASSYPLAGAHPGTDTQYF. The CDR3, as DNA: TGTGCCAGCAGTTACCCCCTAGCGGGAGCCCACCCTGGCACAGATACGCAGTATTTT. This chain connects TRBV6-2 or TRBV6-3 to TRBJ2-3; TRBD2 matches 10 bases. CDR1 is MNHEY, CDR2 SVGEGT, per germline. The CDR3 consists of 19 residues. Trimming took 2 bases from V and 1 from J; bases not matched to a gene: 12.

This clonotype has just a few counts. The rearrangement uses TRBV6-2 or TRBV6-3 and TRBJ1-2; the D is unclear. The germline V and J ends were trimmed by 4 bases and 4 bases, with 22 bases remaining between them. The CDR3 is 17 residues long. Germline loops: CDR1 MNHEY, CDR2 SVGEGT. CDR3 in amino acids: CASSLRPSASGGYGYTF. In nucleotides, the CDR3 is TGTGCCAGCAGTTTGCGCCCCTCGGCTTCGGGAGGCTATGGCTACACCTTC.

The rearrangement links TRBV5-1 to TRBJ2-7; D remains unclear. The CDR3 is made up of 15 amino acids. CDR1 SGHRS and CDR2 YFSETQ come from the germline V gene. V shed 1 base and J shed 2 bases, with 13 bases lying between them. The CDR3: CASSLNAGRAYEQYF. The CDR3 DNA reads TGCGCCAGCAGCTTGAACGCAGGTAGAGCCTACGAGCAGTACTTC.

The rearrangement uses TRBV29-1 and TRBJ2-1, with D possibly being TRBD1 (6 bases). The germline CDR1 and CDR2 sequences are SQVTM and ANQGSEA. This CDR3 has 13 residues. With 4 bases removed from V and 8 bases from J, the gap between germline ends came to 15 bases. The CDR3 nucleotides read TGCAGCGTTGGGACGTGGGGGCTCGATGAGCAGTTCTTC. As protein: CSVGTWGLDEQFF.